A selection of T cell receptor beta chains follows, all from one sample in a study of T-cell memory formation after mild COVID-19. TCRdb re-analysed the 5' RACE reads in MiXCR, keeping a single row per CDR3 protein. The sample gives hundreds of thousands of distinct CDR3 sequences, 15% of which show up once; about 20% is in the top ten. Input material: PBMCs or a T cell subset sorted from them (not recorded which). These receptors all stem from a man between 18 and 35 years old who had mild COVID-19 (a few samples of this study predate the infection). Cell type and time point are not known. The CDR3 runs from the conserved cysteine through the conserved F or W. D genes are given only for firm matches. Where a row states a size, it is once, few, many or the class of an expanded clone; other rows omit it.

v_gene	d_gene	abundance	j_gene	CDR3aa	CDR3nt
TRBV5-1	NA	few	TRBJ2-3	CASCETDTQYF	TGCGCCAGCTGTGAGACAGATACGCAGTATTTT
TRBV4-3	TRBD1	few	TRBJ1-2	CASSQGQGIPNYGYTF	TGCGCCAGCAGCCAAGGACAGGGGATTCCTAACTATGGCTACACCTTC
TRBV27	NA	NA	TRBJ2-3	CASSLLGSRTDTQYF	TGTGCCAGCAGTTTATTAGGCTCCCGCACAGATACGCAGTATTTT
TRBV20-1	NA	NA	TRBJ2-2	CSARKPGLNTGELFF	TGCAGTGCTAGGAAGCCGGGACTTAACACCGGGGAGCTGTTTTTT
TRBV7-9	TRBD1	many	TRBJ2-1	CASRRDSYNEQFF	TGTGCCAGCCGCCGGGACAGCTACAATGAGCAGTTCTTC
TRBV6-2/TRBV6-3	NA	NA	TRBJ2-3	CASSYVGGGTDTQYF	TGTGCCAGCAGTTATGTTGGCGGGGGCACAGATACGCAGTATTTT
TRBV7-2	NA	NA	TRBJ2-7	CASSLAQVYEQYF	TGTGCCAGCAGCTTAGCGCAGGTCTACGAGCAGTACTTC
TRBV7-9	NA	NA	TRBJ2-4	CASLGPGEDIQYF	TGTGCCAGCCTGGGACCGGGGGAGGACATTCAGTACTTC
TRBV4-3	TRBD1	few	TRBJ1-1	CASSQIDRGNEAFF	TGCGCCAGCAGCCAAATAGACAGGGGGAATGAAGCTTTCTTT
TRBV12-3/TRBV12-4	NA	NA	TRBJ2-5	CASSFPGRFGGETQYF	TGTGCCAGCAGCTTCCCGGGACGATTCGGAGGAGAGACCCAGTACTTC
TRBV20-1	TRBD2	few	TRBJ2-3	CSARASSQLAGGSSSTDTQYF	TGCAGTGCTAGAGCCTCGAGCCAACTAGCGGGGGGTTCCTCTAGCACAGATACGCAGTATTTT
TRBV7-2	TRBD2	many	TRBJ2-1	CASSPRWGLGSEQFF	TGTGCCAGCAGCCCTAGATGGGGACTAGGAAGTGAGCAGTTCTTC
TRBV6-5	TRBD1	few	TRBJ1-6	CASGTGLSPLHF	TGTGCCAGCGGGACAGGCCTCTCACCCCTCCACTTT
TRBV7-3	TRBD1	few	TRBJ2-1	CASSLTGEVVQFF	TGTGCCAGCAGCTTGACAGGGGAAGTTGTGCAGTTCTTC
TRBV5-1	NA	NA	TRBJ1-1	CASSLYSSNTEAFF	TGCGCCAGCAGCTTGTACAGCTCGAACACTGAAGCTTTCTTT
TRBV20-1	TRBD1	many	TRBJ1-6	CSADADTGQDQPLHF	TGCAGTGCCGACGCCGACACGGGACAGGATCAACCCCTCCACTTT
TRBV10-2	NA	NA	TRBJ2-5	CASKGTGGETQYF	TGCGCCAGCAAAGGAACTGGCGGAGAGACCCAGTACTTC
TRBV5-1	NA	few	TRBJ2-3	CASTILSWGTDTQYF	TGCGCCAGCACGATACTAAGCTGGGGCACAGATACGCAGTATTTT
TRBV5-1	NA	NA	TRBJ2-1	CASSLPDGAWQFF	TGCGCCAGCAGCCTACCGGACGGCGCGTGGCAGTTCTTC
TRBV7-9	TRBD2	few	TRBJ2-3	CASSLTIGTSGFTDTQYF	TGTGCCAGCAGCCTTACGATTGGGACTAGCGGCTTCACAGATACGCAGTATTTT
TRBV6-1	NA	NA	TRBJ2-2	CASSEVLGSTGELFF	TGTGCCAGCAGTGAAGTATTGGGGTCCACCGGGGAGCTGTTTTTT
TRBV15	NA	few	TRBJ2-1	CATSRDQGGGAYNEQFF	TGTGCCACCAGCAGAGACCAGGGTGGCGGGGCGTACAATGAGCAGTTCTTC
TRBV7-2	TRBD2	NA	TRBJ2-7	CASSLWTSGGNHEQYF	TGTGCCAGCAGCCTATGGACTAGCGGGGGGAATCACGAGCAGTACTTC
TRBV20-1	NA	many	TRBJ1-1	CSAPSVANTEAFF	TGCAGTGCCCCCAGTGTGGCGAACACTGAAGCTTTCTTT
TRBV12-3/TRBV12-4	NA	NA	TRBJ1-1	CASSLVRGLEENTEAFF	TGTGCCAGCAGTTTAGTTAGAGGGCTGGAGGAGAACACTGAAGCTTTCTTT
TRBV10-3	TRBD2	few	TRBJ2-3	CAISDGGAGTDTQYF	TGTGCCATCAGTGACGGGGGGGCCGGAACAGATACGCAGTATTTT
TRBV5-1	TRBD1	few	TRBJ1-1	CASSWGTGGPNTEAFF	TGCGCCAGCAGCTGGGGGACAGGGGGACCGAACACTGAAGCTTTCTTT
TRBV6-2/TRBV6-3	TRBD1	few	TRBJ1-5	CASTLQGAFNQPQHF	TGTGCCAGCACCCTTCAGGGGGCCTTCAATCAGCCCCAGCATTTT
TRBV9	NA	few	TRBJ2-5	CASSVNIQETQYF	TGTGCCAGCAGCGTAAACATCCAAGAGACCCAGTACTTC
TRBV5-1	NA	NA	TRBJ1-2	CASSLASGKGGYTF	TGCGCCAGCAGCTTGGCTTCAGGGAAGGGCGGCTACACCTTC
TRBV7-3	TRBD2	many	TRBJ2-4	CAGGGNKNIQYF	TGTGCCGGCGGGGGGAACAAAAACATTCAGTACTTC
TRBV7-3	NA	NA	TRBJ2-5	CASSLQGGGETQYF	TGTGCCAGCAGCTTACAAGGGGGAGGAGAGACCCAGTACTTC
TRBV21-1	NA	NA	TRBJ2-6	CASSKAGANVLTF	TGTGCCAGCAGCAAGGCTGGGGCCAACGTCCTGACTTTC
TRBV7-9	NA	NA	TRBJ1-6	CASSPEVSSPLHF	TGTGCCAGCAGCCCGGAGGTGTCTTCACCCCTCCACTTT
TRBV5-1	TRBD1	few	TRBJ1-6	CASSLYPGQFNLNSPLHF	TGCGCCAGCAGCTTGTACCCGGGACAGTTCAACCTCAATTCACCCCTCCACTTT
TRBV20-1	TRBD2	NA	TRBJ2-3	CSQRLALTDTQYF	TGCAGTCAACGACTAGCCCTCACAGATACGCAGTATTTT
TRBV11-3	TRBD2	NA	TRBJ2-1	CASSLLSGTTSEQFF	TGTGCCAGCAGCCTTCTATCCGGGACTACTAGTGAGCAGTTCTTC
TRBV10-3	TRBD1	NA	TRBJ1-1	CAIGQGNTEAFF	TGTGCCATCGGACAGGGGAACACTGAAGCTTTCTTT
TRBV23-1	TRBD2	few	TRBJ2-7	CASRQRLAGGPRPGEQYF	TGCGCCAGCAGGCAGAGACTAGCGGGGGGGCCCCGTCCAGGCGAGCAGTACTTC
TRBV4-3	NA	many	TRBJ2-2	CASSLLVGGGEGGELFF	TGCGCCAGCAGCCTCCTAGTAGGCGGGGGCGAGGGCGGGGAGCTGTTTTTT
TRBV4-2	NA	NA	TRBJ1-6	CASSQEEDNNSPLHF	TGTGCCAGCAGCCAAGAGGAGGACAATAATTCACCCCTCCACTTT
TRBV7-3	TRBD2	few	TRBJ2-3	CASSLAGVGTDTQYF	TGTGCCAGCTCCCTAGCGGGGGTGGGCACAGATACGCAGTATTTT
TRBV12-3/TRBV12-4	NA	few	TRBJ2-5	CASSSSILKGTQYF	TGTGCCAGCAGCTCATCAATTTTAAAGGGGACCCAGTACTTC
TRBV30	NA	NA	TRBJ2-3	CAWSFKGGTDTQYF	TGTGCCTGGAGTTTTAAGGGGGGGACAGATACGCAGTATTTT
TRBV7-2	TRBD2	few	TRBJ2-3	CASSLGAMAGGRTDTQYF	TGTGCCAGCAGCTTAGGGGCGATGGCGGGGGGTCGCACAGATACGCAGTATTTT
TRBV7-2	NA	few	TRBJ2-5	CASSPTPPEDQYF	TGTGCCAGCAGCCCGACACCCCCGGAGGACCAGTACTTC